The 21 T cell receptor beta chains below were found in one sample sequenced in a study of Ad26.COV2.S vaccination and SARS-CoV-2 variants. TCRdb keeps only in-frame clones here, not all; method: immunoSEQ multiplex PCR. The table includes around 350,000 clones, roughly 94% detected once. Sample: peripheral blood, taken after recovery from COVID-19. These receptors all come from a human donor who had recovered from COVID-19.

The V gene is TRBV27, the J gene TRBJ2-2; no clear D. Germline V CDR1 and CDR2: MNHEY, SMNVEV (reference sequence). This CDR3 is 13 amino acids long. V lost 1 base, J lost 4 bases, and 4 bases lay in between. This CDR3 is CASSLWVTGELFF. CDR3 nucleotide sequence: TGTGCCAGCAGTTTATGGGTCACCGGGGAGCTGTTTTTT.

This clone has only one observation. This rearrangement joins TRBV3-1 (or the pseudogene TRBV3-2) to TRBJ1-5; a weak D match, TRBD1 (6 bases). The germline V gene encodes CDR1 LGHDT and CDR2 YNNKEL (reference sequence). The CDR3 is 14 amino acids. Trimming took 0 bases from V and 9 from J, leaving 12 bases between them. DNA of the CDR3: TGTGCCAGCAGCCAAGAGTTCAGGGGTAGGCCCCAGCATTTT. Translated, it gives CASSQEFRGRPQHF.

The chain recombines TRBV7-2 with TRBJ1-2; TRBD1 might be the D (6 bases). V was trimmed by 4 bases and J by 2 bases, leaving 11 bases between them. The germline V gene has CDR1 SGHTA and CDR2 FQGNSA. The CDR3 totals 14 residues. This CDR3 reads CASSSAGGNYGYTF. As DNA, the CDR3 is TGTGCCAGCAGCTCCGCGGGGGGCAACTATGGCTACACCTTC.

This clone was counted a few times. The chain links TRBV24-1 to TRBJ2-3, with D possibly TRBD1 on 6 matching bases. This CDR3 is built from 14 residues. Germline CDR1 reads KGHDR; CDR2 reads SFDVKD. The ends were cut back, 3 bases at V and 14 bases at J, with 20 bases in the middle. CDR3 loop: CATSDPFQGFDLYF. Written as DNA, the CDR3 is TGTGCCACCAGTGATCCCTTCCAGGGGTTCGATCTGTATTTT.

The CDR3 loop reads CASMEGIAKNIQYF. The CDR3 DNA follows: TGTGCCAGCATGGAGGGAATAGCCAAAAACATTCAGTACTTC. The chain recombines TRBV5-5 with TRBJ2-4; D is perhaps TRBD2 (6 bases). Germline V gene data show CDR1 as SGHKS and CDR2 as YYEKEE (reference sequence). This CDR3 has 14 residues. V dropped 6 bases and J dropped 0 bases, with 10 bases sitting between them.

The V and J genes are TRBV27 and TRBJ1-4; the D gene is possibly TRBD1 (5 bases). The CDR3 sequence is 15 residues long. V lost 5 bases to trimming and J lost 0 bases, with 10 bases between them. CDR1 and CDR2 from the germline V gene are MNHEY and SMNVEV (reference sequence). CDR3 nucleotides: TGTGCCAGCAGTGATCAGGGTGCAACTAATGAAAAACTGTTTTTT. Translating gives CASSDQGATNEKLFF. The entire variable domain, with the rest obtained from reference TRBV27 and TRBJ1-4, is as follows: EAQVTQNPRYLITVTGKKLTVTCSQNMNHEYMSWYRQDPGLGLRQIYYSMNVEVTDKGDVPEGYKVSRKEKRNFPLILESPSPNQTSLYFCASSDQGATNEKLFFGSGTQLSVL.

The V and J genes are TRBV7-8 and TRBJ2-3; D not certain. The germline CDR1 and CDR2 sequences are SGHVS and FQNEAQ. This CDR3 spans 15 amino acids. The V end was cut by 4 bases, the J end by 4 bases, with 15 bases between. The CDR3 coding sequence is TGTGCCAGCAGCTCTAGAGTAGGTTCGGCAGATACGCAGTATTTT. This codes for CASSSRVGSADTQYF.

The chain recombines TRBV11-2 with TRBJ1-2; a weak D match, TRBD1 (6 bases). Trimming removed 0 bases at V and 4 bases at J, with 9 bases between. Germline V gives CDR1 SGHAT, CDR2 FQNNGV. CDR3 size: 14 residues. The chain's CDR3 is CASSLDGGSYGYTF. CDR3 DNA sequence: TGTGCCAGCAGCTTAGATGGGGGCTCCTATGGCTACACCTTC.

The chain couples TRBV18 to TRBJ2-5; 8 bases are a match to TRBD1. Losses at the gene ends were 3 bases for V and 9 bases for J; bases not matched to a gene: 12. The CDR3 is 15 residues long. Germline CDR1 is KGHSH and CDR2 is LQKENI. The CDR3 here is CASSPTSSGQAAQYF. The CDR3 DNA follows: TGTGCCAGCTCACCGACCTCCTCGGGACAGGCGGCCCAGTACTTC. Full variable domain (rest looked up from reference TRBV18 and TRBJ2-5): NAGVMQNPRHLVRRRGQEARLRCSPMKGHSHVYWYRQLPEEGLKFMVYLQKENIIDESGMPKERFSAEFPKEGPSILRIQQVVRGDSAAYFCASSPTSSGQAAQYFGPGTRLLVL.

The J gene is TRBJ2-1, the V gene TRBV3-1 (or the pseudogene TRBV3-2); 7 nucleotides agree with TRBD2. V dropped 4 bases and J dropped 3; count of bases not matched to a gene: 3. The germline CDR1 and CDR2 sequences are LGHDT and YNNKEL (reference sequence). The length of the CDR3 is 14 residues. CDR3 in amino acids: CASSLAGDYNEQFF. CDR3 DNA sequence: TGTGCCAGCAGCCTGGCGGGGGACTACAATGAGCAGTTCTTC.

The chain employs TRBV4-1 and TRBJ2-1; D call uncertain. The V end lost 0 bases, the J end lost 6 bases, and 6 bases lay between the germline ends. The CDR3 covers 13 residues. Germline loops: CDR1 MGHRA, CDR2 YSYEKL. The CDR3 spells CASSQDLTNEQFF. The CDR3 coding sequence is TGCGCCAGCAGCCAAGATCTGACCAATGAGCAGTTCTTC.

The rearrangement joins TRBV9 to TRBJ1-1, with TRBD1 matching over 9 bases. Germline CDR1 and CDR2: SGDLS and YYNGEE. With 1 base clipped from V and 8 bases from J, the junction kept 3 bases outside the gene matches. This CDR3 comprises 13 residues. This chain's CDR3 is CASSVWGTGEAFF. CDR3 nucleotides: TGTGCCAGCAGCGTATGGGGGACAGGGGAAGCTTTCTTT.

This clone has at least ten counts. The chain is built from TRBV5-6 and TRBJ1-1; D unclear. The CDR3 is 12 residues long. V gave up 4 bases and J gave up 4 bases, with 8 bases separating them. Germline CDR1 reads SGHDT; CDR2 reads YYEEEE. CDR3 residues: CASSVVSTEAFF. The CDR3, as DNA: TGTGCCAGCAGCGTAGTAAGCACTGAAGCTTTCTTT.

This chain links TRBV16 with TRBJ1-1; unclear D gene. The CDR3 has 15 residues. V lost 1 base, J lost 0 bases, and 9 bases lay in between. Germline assignment: CDR1 KGHSY and CDR2 FQNENV. CDR3 in amino acids: CASSQLDGMNTEAFF. CDR3 DNA: TGTGCCAGCAGCCAATTGGACGGTATGAACACTGAAGCTTTCTTT.

J is TRBJ1-1 and V is TRBV25-1; D gene uncertain. The CDR3 has 13 amino acids. Germline lookup yields CDR1 MGHDK and CDR2 SYGVNS. V dropped 7 bases and J dropped 1 base, with 10 bases sitting between them. The CDR3 loop reads CASTRAANTEAFF. CDR3 sequence (DNA): TGTGCCAGCACAAGGGCAGCGAACACTGAAGCTTTCTTT.

This clone occurred once. The V gene is TRBV29-1, the J gene TRBJ1-2; D perhaps matches TRBD1 (5 bases). Germline assignment: CDR1 SQVTM and CDR2 ANQGSEA. This CDR3 is 15 amino acids long. The CDR3 sequence: CAVVGGDDSNYGYTF. CDR3 nucleotide sequence: TGCGCCGTTGTTGGCGGGGACGATTCTAACTATGGCTACACCTTC.

The V gene is TRBV10-3, the J gene TRBJ2-3; 7 positions agree with TRBD2. The V gene end was trimmed by 8 bases and the J gene end by 1 base; junction bases not matched to a gene: 0. The CDR3 is 12 residues long. Germline V gene lookup returns CDR1 ENHRY and CDR2 SYGVKD. The CDR3 sequence is CAIRGGTDTQYF. CDR3 DNA sequence: TGTGCCATCCGGGGGGGCACAGATACGCAGTATTTT.

The chain is built from TRBV18 and TRBJ1-1; the match to TRBD1 covers 9 bases. The J segment lost 4 bases and the V segment lost 4 bases, leaving 10 bases of the junction unmatched. The CDR3 covers 16 residues. CDR1 KGHSH and CDR2 LQKENI come from the germline V gene. The CDR3 here is CASSLTQGAHSTEAFF. DNA of the CDR3: TGTGCCAGCTCACTTACACAGGGGGCGCATTCCACTGAAGCTTTCTTT.

The genes are TRBV29-1 and TRBJ2-1; TRBD2 agrees at 7 bases. Germline V gene lookup returns CDR1 SQVTM and CDR2 ANQGSEA. J was trimmed by 1 base and V by 7 bases; bases with no gene match: 4. The length of the CDR3 is 13 residues. CDR3 coding DNA: TGCAGCGGACGGCGGGGGTCCTACAATGAGCAGTTCTTC. It is translated as CSGRRGSYNEQFF.

The chain recombines TRBV3-1 (or the pseudogene TRBV3-2) with TRBJ1-6; D gene uncertain. Germline assignment: CDR1 LGHDT and CDR2 YNNKEL (reference sequence). V lost 0 bases to trimming and J lost 1 base, with 4 bases between them. The CDR3 has 15 amino acids. The CDR3 reads CASSQEGSYNSPLHF. CDR3 coding DNA: TGTGCCAGCAGCCAAGAGGGATCCTATAATTCACCCCTCCACTTT.

CDR3 protein: CASREDSGANVLTF. The CDR3 coding sequence is TGTGCCAGCAGGGAAGACTCTGGGGCCAACGTCCTGACTTTC. V is TRBV14 and J is TRBJ2-6; D gene ambiguous. Germline CDR1 reads SGHDN; CDR2 reads FVKESK. The CDR3 length is 14 residues. V lost 6 bases to trimming and J lost 0 bases, with 6 bases between them.